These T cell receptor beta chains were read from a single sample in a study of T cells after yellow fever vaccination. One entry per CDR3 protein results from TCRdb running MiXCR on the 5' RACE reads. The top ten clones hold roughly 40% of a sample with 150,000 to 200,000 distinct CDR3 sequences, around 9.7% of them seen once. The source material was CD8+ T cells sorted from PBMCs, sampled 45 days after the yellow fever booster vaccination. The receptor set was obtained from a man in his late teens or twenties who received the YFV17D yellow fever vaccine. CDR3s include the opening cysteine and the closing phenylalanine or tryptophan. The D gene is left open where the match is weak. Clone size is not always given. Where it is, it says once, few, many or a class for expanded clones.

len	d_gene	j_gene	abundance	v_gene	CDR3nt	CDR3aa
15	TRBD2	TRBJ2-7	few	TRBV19	TGTGCCAGTAGTCATGGGGACCGAGCGGGGGACGAGCAGTACTTC	CASSHGDRAGDEQYF
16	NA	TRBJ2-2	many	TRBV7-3	TGTGCCAGCAGCCGAGGCCCCGCGGGGAACACCGGGGAGCTGTTTTTT	CASSRGPAGNTGELFF
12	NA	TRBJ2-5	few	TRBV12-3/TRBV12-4	TGTGCCAGCAGTGTAGGGGCAGAGACCCAGTACTTC	CASSVGAETQYF
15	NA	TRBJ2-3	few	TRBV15	TGTGCCACCAGCAGAGGTCGGAGTCTAGCAGATACGCAGTATTTT	CATSRGRSLADTQYF
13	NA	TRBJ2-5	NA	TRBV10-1	TGCGCCAGCAGTGAGCAGTACCAAGAGACCCAGTACTTC	CASSEQYQETQYF
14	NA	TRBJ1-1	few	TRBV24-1	TGTGCCACCAGTGATTCCACAGGGTACACTGAAGCTTTCTTT	CATSDSTGYTEAFF
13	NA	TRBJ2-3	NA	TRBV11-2	TGTGCCAGCAGCTTCAGGAAGACAGATACGCAGTATTTT	CASSFRKTDTQYF
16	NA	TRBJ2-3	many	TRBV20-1	TGCAGTGCTGACGGCGGGAGTGGGGGGGCCTCAGATACGCAGTATTTT	CSADGGSGGASDTQYF
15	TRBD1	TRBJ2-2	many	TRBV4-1	TGCGCCAGCAGGAGGACAGGGGATCGGACCGGGGAGCTGTTTTTT	CASRRTGDRTGELFF
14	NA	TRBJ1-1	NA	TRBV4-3	TGCGCCAGCAGCCAAGTAGGGGAGAACACTGAAGCTTTCTTT	CASSQVGENTEAFF
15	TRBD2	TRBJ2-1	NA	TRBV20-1	TGCAGTGCTAGGGCCGCTAGCGGGGGTCACAATGAGCAGTTCTTC	CSARAASGGHNEQFF
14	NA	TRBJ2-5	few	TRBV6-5	TGTGCCAGCAGTTACCCGTACCGTTGGGAGACCCAGTACTTC	CASSYPYRWETQYF
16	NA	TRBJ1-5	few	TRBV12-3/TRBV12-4	TGTGCCAGCAGTTTTGAGGCGGGGGCTAGTAATCAGCCCCAGCATTTT	CASSFEAGASNQPQHF
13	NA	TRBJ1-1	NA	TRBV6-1	TGTGCCAGCAGTTTAGGGGCCTCAACTGAAGCTTTCTTT	CASSLGASTEAFF
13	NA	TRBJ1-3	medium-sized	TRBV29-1	TGCAGCGTTGAACCAGGCTCTGGAAACACCATATATTTT	CSVEPGSGNTIYF
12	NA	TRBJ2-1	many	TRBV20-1	TGCAGTGCTAGTCTTGGATCCGATGAGCAGTTCTTC	CSASLGSDEQFF
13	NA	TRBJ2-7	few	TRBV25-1	TGTGCCAGCAGTGAATCGGCATTCCACGAGCAGTACTTC	CASSESAFHEQYF
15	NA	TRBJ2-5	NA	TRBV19	TGTGCCAGTAGTATGCGGGTCACCACTAAAGAGACCCAGTACTTC	CASSMRVTTKETQYF
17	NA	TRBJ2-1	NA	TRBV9	TGTGCCAGCAGCGGGGGAGGAGGGGGTGACCCCTACAATGAGCAGTTCTTC	CASSGGGGGDPYNEQFF
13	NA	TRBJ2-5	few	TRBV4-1	TGCGCCAGCAGCCAAGTTCGACAAGAGACCCAGTACTTC	CASSQVRQETQYF
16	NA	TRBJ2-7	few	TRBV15	TGTGCCACCAGCAACCTTGGGCCGTCTCGAGGCGACGAGCAGTACTTC	CATSNLGPSRGDEQYF
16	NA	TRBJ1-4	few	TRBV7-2	TGTGCCAGCAGCCCCGTAAGGGGTGCAACTAATGAAAAACTGTTTTTT	CASSPVRGATNEKLFF
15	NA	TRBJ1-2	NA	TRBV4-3	TGCGCCAGCAGCCGGGGGACAAGAACGTTCTATGGCTACACCTTC	CASSRGTRTFYGYTF
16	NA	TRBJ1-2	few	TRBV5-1	TGCGCCAGCAGCCTCGGAACCAAGATAACTAACTATGGCTACACCTTC	CASSLGTKITNYGYTF
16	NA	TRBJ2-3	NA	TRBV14	TGTGCCAGCAGCCAAGGGACGGGACTCAGCACAGATACGCAGTATTTT	CASSQGTGLSTDTQYF
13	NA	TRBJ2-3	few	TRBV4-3	TGCGCCAGCAGGGGACGTGGGGCAGATACGCAGTATTTT	CASRGRGADTQYF
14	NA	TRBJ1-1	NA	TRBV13	TGTGCCAGCGGATTTAGGGGTGGCAACACTGAAGCTTTCTTT	CASGFRGGNTEAFF
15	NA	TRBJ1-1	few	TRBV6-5	TGTGCCAGCAGTTACAAGGGGGGTGGTAACACTGAAGCTTTCTTT	CASSYKGGGNTEAFF
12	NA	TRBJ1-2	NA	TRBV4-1	TGCGCCAGCAGCCCAACAGGGTATGGCTACACCTTC	CASSPTGYGYTF
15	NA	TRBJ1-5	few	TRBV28	TGTGCCAGTAAACAGGTTTCCAATAGCAATCAGCCCCAGCATTTT	CASKQVSNSNQPQHF
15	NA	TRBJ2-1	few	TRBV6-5	TGTGCCAGCCGTCCGTCGGGGGCAGCAAACAATGAGCAGTTCTTC	CASRPSGAANNEQFF
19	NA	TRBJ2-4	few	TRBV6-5	NA	CASSTSGLAGGEAKNIQYF
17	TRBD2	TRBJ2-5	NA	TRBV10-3	TGTGCCATCAGTGCCTCTCCGGGACTATCATCCCAAGAGACCCAGTACTTC	CAISASPGLSSQETQYF
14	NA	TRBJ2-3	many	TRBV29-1	TGCAGCGTTGTTAGAGACAGCCGCACAGATACGCAGTATTTT	CSVVRDSRTDTQYF
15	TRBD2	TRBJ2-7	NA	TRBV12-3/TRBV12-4	TGTGCCAGCAGTCCACGGGCGGGGGGCTTCTACGAGCAGTACTTC	CASSPRAGGFYEQYF